This T cell receptor (beta chain) was documented in a study of blood T cell repertoires in COVID-19. The wider study: Samples taken during acute and convalescent COVID-19 were collected in the United States, Italy and Spain. T cells, B-cell-depleted T cells, or PBMCs provided the cDNA or gDNA that served as material.

Enrolment of Seattle patients took place during active infection, and they were followed longitudinally. Original analysis: Estimated nucleated cell counts came from reference gene primer amplification. Assay: immunoSEQ multiplex PCR; the TCRdb copy retains only in-frame clones and omits some. V and J calls and clone size are copied from that table; D and trimming were computed from the DNA. The sample has some 99,000 clones, 85% to 90% seen once; the top ten hold about 4.2%. The table lists this clone with a count of one. CDR3 size: 13 residues. V lost 4 bases, J lost 3 bases, and 10 bases lay in between. Germline-derived CDR1 and CDR2 are SNHLY and FYNNEI.

The V call is TRBV2, the J call TRBJ2-7; the D gene is possibly TRBD1 (6 bases). The receptor comes from a human donor with COVID-19, enrolled during active disease. The donor label of this sample is uncertain. The sequenced sample consisted of peripheral blood. The CDR3 DNA follows: TGTGCCAGCAGTGTGGGGACAATCTACGAGCAGTACTTC. Translating gives CASSVGTIYEQYF.